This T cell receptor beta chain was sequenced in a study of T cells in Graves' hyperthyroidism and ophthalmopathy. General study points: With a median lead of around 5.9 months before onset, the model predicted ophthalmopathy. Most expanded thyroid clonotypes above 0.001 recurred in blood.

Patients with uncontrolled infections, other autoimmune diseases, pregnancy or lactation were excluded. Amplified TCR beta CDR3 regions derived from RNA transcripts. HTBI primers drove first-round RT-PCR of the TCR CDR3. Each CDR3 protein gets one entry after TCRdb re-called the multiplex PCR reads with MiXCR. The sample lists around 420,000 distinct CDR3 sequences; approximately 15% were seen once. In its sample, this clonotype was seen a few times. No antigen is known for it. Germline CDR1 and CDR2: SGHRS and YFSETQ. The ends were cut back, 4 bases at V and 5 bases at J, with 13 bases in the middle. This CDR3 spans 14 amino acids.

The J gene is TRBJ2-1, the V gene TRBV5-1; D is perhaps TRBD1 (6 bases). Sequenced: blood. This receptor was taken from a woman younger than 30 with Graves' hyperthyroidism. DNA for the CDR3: TGCGCCAGCAGCGCGTCGGGACACCACAATGAGCAGTTCTTC. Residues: CASSASGHHNEQFF. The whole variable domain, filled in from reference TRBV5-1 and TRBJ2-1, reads KAGVTQTPRYLIKTRGQQVTLSCSPISGHRSVSWYQQTPGQGLQFLFEYFSETQRNKGNFPGRFSGRQFSNSRSEMNVSTLELGDSALYLCASSASGHHNEQFFGPGTRLTVL.